This T cell receptor (beta chain) was captured in a study of vaccination effects on CD4 cells after COVID-19. Ahead of sequencing, the ViraFEST assay grew antigen-specific CD4+ T cells using viral peptide pools. Following a roughly 9-day culture, CD4+ T cells were purified. Infection with SARS-CoV-2 occurred in the person between March and December 2020, and PCR confirmed it. After fewer than 2.5 million PBMC were placed in each well, they were cultured with roughly 10 IU/ml IL-2 and approximately 9.7 ug/ml peptides. Half-medium changes using IL-2 medium occurred on days 3 and 7. Assay used: immunoSEQ multiplex PCR; TCRdb lists only in-frame clones, some missing. In the table there are under 55,000 clones, roughly 80% of which are singletons. Comment on this clone: Its antigen is currently unknown.

Study-level results: New vaccine-induced clones were the main type among post-vaccine spike-reactive clones in convalescents.

The starting material was CD4+ T cells from PBMCs cultured with a peptide pool, obtained before COVID-19 vaccination. The TCR was taken from a human donor who had a prior SARS-CoV-2 infection.

CDR3 region: CASSIAPQDSGPQHF. The CDR3 DNA reads as TGTGCCAGTAGTATAGCCCCCCAAGATTCGGGGCCCCAGCATTTT. The chain combines TRBV19 with TRBJ1-5; no firm D call. The V gene lost 1 base and the J gene lost 9 bases, with 16 bases spanning the gap. Germline CDR1 LNHDA, CDR2 SQIVND (reference sequence). This CDR3 region has 15 residues.